This paragraph covers one T cell receptor (beta chain) sequence. This clonotype was seen repeatedly, ten times or more. Its recognized antigen is unknown. Base qualities are not provided; no much larger clone lies one nucleotide away. The data were taken from a study of T cells after yellow fever vaccination (dated by TCRdb to the late 2010s). In terms of the full investigation: The SMART-Seq v4 Ultra Low Input RNA kit was used to prepare libraries from fractions with low cell numbers. Blood was collected at multiple timepoints before and after primary and secondary immunization, and bulk PBMC replicates and cell subsets were isolated. Bulk TCR alpha and beta repertoires were sequenced longitudinally to track T-cell clones before and after primary and booster YFV17D yellow fever vaccination. Two healthy male donors made up the cohort, one aged 18 to 29 years and the other aged 30 to 40 years.

On the study overall, not on this receptor specifically: Computational filtering was required because FACS-sorted repertoires could contain abundant contaminating clonotypes from the bulk population. After the booster, most clones that had expanded after primary vaccination were detected again (approximately 97% of CD4 and around nine tenths of CD8), suggesting broad maintenance of memory. The secondary T-cell response was found to be weaker but faster than the primary response, with a peak reached on day 5 rather than on day 15. Because only a couple of donors were included in the study, the extent to which the findings can be generalized is limited. A small fraction of clonotypes showed up in both the CD4 and CD8 compartments, probably as a result of convergent recombination.

This sample's treatment or condition label indicates: live attenuated yellow fever vaccine strain. PBMCs were isolated from peripheral blood using a standard Ficoll-Paque protocol. Dynabeads CD4 and CD8 positive selection kits were used to isolate the CD4 and CD8 T-cell fractions. TriZol was used to extract RNA from bulk PBMCs, CD4 and CD8 fractions, and dextramer-positive and dextramer-negative fractions. Synthesis of TCR cDNA relied on 5'RACE template switching, a step that introduced a universal primer site along with unique molecular identifiers. Priming of cDNA synthesis was performed from both the TCR alpha and TCR beta constant segments. Libraries were amplified in two PCR steps, with sample barcodes and sequencing adapters added in the second step. Sequencing of libraries was done on Illumina HiSeq 2500 (2x100 bp) or NovaSeq (2x150 bp). The published analysis was carried out like this. MIGEC was used to demultiplex reads and collapse the reads into UMI consensus sequences, and MiXCR was used for V(D)J alignment. Clonotypes responding to the vaccine were identified with edgeR on replicate PBMC samples, with the criteria of FDR below 0.01 and a log2 fold change above 5 up to day 15. Each bulk clonotype was labeled CD4 or CD8 based on which sequenced repertoire, CD4 or CD8, contained the clonotype at higher abundance. The public reads were reanalyzed by TCRdb: fastp trimming at Q25, MiXCR alignment, in-frame beta chains only. Rows are combined by CDR3 protein, so each entry shows the most common genes and DNA. The V and J calls, along with clone size, are taken from TCRdb and not from the paper's own processing. Counted in this sample were some 110,000 distinct CDR3 sequences; 7.2% of them appeared once. The ten largest clones represent over 2.5% of the sample.

From cysteine to phenylalanine, the CDR3 is 14 amino acids long. CDR3 DNA is the only sequence kept; it has 42 bases, read in frame from the first base. The germline V end is reduced by 4 bases and the J end by 3 bases; junction bases left unmatched: 5. CDR1 SGHTA and CDR2 FQGNSA are derived from the germline V gene. The input for sequencing was CD4+ T cells sorted from PBMCs, taken around 45 days after the first yellow fever vaccination. The TCR sequence derives from a man aged 18 to 30 who received the YFV17D yellow fever vaccine. The rearrangement joined TRBV7-2 to TRBJ2-5; TRBD1 agrees with 7 junctional bases. The CDR3 corresponds to CASSSRQGEETQYF. The DNA sequence reads TGTGCCAGCAGCTCCCGACAGGGTGAAGAGACCCAGTACTTC.